This TCR beta chain was recovered during a study of T-cell reconstitution after alpha-beta-depleted transplantation in children. Whole-study results and caveats: There were reportedly several hundred expanded graft clones from which alpha-beta T cells came about two months after transplant.

Per the germline V gene, CDR1 is KGHDR and CDR2 is SFDVKD. This CDR3 is 16 amino acids long. Turning to this clonotype: Its specificity is not known. This sequence may be a read error, since a much larger clone differs from it by one base.

The authors prepared the TCRbeta library with unique molecular identifiers. MiXCR was run by TCRdb on the PCR reads, yielding one entry per CDR3 protein. The repertoire holds about 590,000 distinct CDR3 sequences, with 10% to 15% as singletons. The specimen comprised PBMCs, mostly from graft donor cells, sampled 360 days after TCRalphabeta/CD19-depleted stem cell transplant. The rearrangement joins TRBV24-1 to TRBJ2-5; TRBD1 aligns across 7 bases. This receptor was identified in a male patient younger than 18 who had a stem cell transplant for acute myeloid leukemia, so the T cells may come from the graft donor. The CDR3 reads CAASDKGARGRETQYF. DNA of the CDR3: TGTGCCGCCAGTGACAAGGGGGCCAGAGGAAGGGAGACCCAGTACTTC.